The T cell receptor (beta chain) under discussion was sequenced for a study of blood T cell repertoires in COVID-19. At the level of the study: Samples taken during acute and convalescent COVID-19 were collected in the United States, Italy and Spain. Sources were T cells, B-cell-depleted T cells, or PBMCs; the material itself was cDNA or gDNA.

In the original workflow: Counts of nucleated cells, estimated from reference gene primer amplification, were obtained. The method was immunoSEQ multiplex PCR; TCRdb's version includes in-frame clones alone and lacks a portion of them. V and J calls and clone size are given by that table; D and trimming were obtained from the DNA. The sample holds fewer than 300,000 clones, around 88% seen once. Cohorts were assigned according to the clinical history that participants reported. This receptor was taken from a woman in her 40s with acute COVID-19. Material: PBMCs or T cells enriched from blood (not recorded which).

DNA of the CDR3: TGCGCCAGCAGCGCGATACTAGCGGGAGGCCGATACGAGCAGTACTTC. The encoded protein is CASSAILAGGRYEQYF. J is TRBJ2-7 and V is TRBV5-1, with 12 bases lining up with TRBD2. The V and J ends lost 4 bases and 4 bases, in that order; junction bases with no gene match: 9. There are 16 residues in the CDR3. The germline V gene encodes CDR1 SGHRS and CDR2 YFSETQ.